Following are 23 T cell receptor beta chains from one sample sequenced in a study of identical twins. One entry per CDR3 protein results from TCRdb running MiXCR on the 5' RACE reads. The sample contains around 220,000 distinct CDR3 sequences, over 9.5% of which appear only once. Sequenced: memory T cells sorted from blood. Source of these receptors: a man aged 50 or older in good health.

The sample holds a few counts of this clonotype. The gene calls are TRBV11-3 and TRBJ2-2; no firm D call. The germline gives CDR1 SGHNT, CDR2 YENEEA. This CDR3 spans 13 amino acids. Trimming pared 2 bases from V and 6 bases from J, leaving 7 bases between. Written as DNA, the CDR3 is TGTGCCAGCAGCTTATCTTACGCCGGGGAGCTGTTTTTT. It codes for CASSLSYAGELFF.

The J gene is TRBJ2-7, the V gene TRBV7-2; the D gene is possibly TRBD2 (5 bases). The ends were cut back, 0 bases at V and 6 bases at J, with 6 bases in the middle. The CDR3 extends over 12 amino acids. The germline V gene has CDR1 SGHTA and CDR2 FQGNSA. Here the CDR3 reads CASSLAGVEQYF. In DNA, the CDR3 is TGTGCCAGCAGCTTAGCCGGGGTCGAGCAGTACTTC.

This clonotype was counted ten times or more. The CDR3 here is CASSGGVNSNQPQHF. The CDR3 DNA reads TGTGCCAGCAGTGGGGGAGTCAATAGCAATCAGCCCCAGCATTTT. J is TRBJ1-5 and V is TRBV2; the D is unclear. The CDR3 sequence is 15 residues long. V was trimmed by 4 bases and J by 0 bases, leaving 10 bases between them. Per the germline V gene, CDR1 is SNHLY and CDR2 is FYNNEI.

The chain is built from TRBV6-2 or TRBV6-3 and TRBJ2-1; 8 nucleotides match TRBD2. Per the germline V gene, CDR1 is MNHEY and CDR2 is SVGEGT. The CDR3 contains 16 residues. Trimming cost V 6 bases and J 8 bases; bases outside gene matches: 15. The CDR3 DNA sequence: TGTGCCAGCAGCCCCGGACTAGCCTTACTGGGGGATGAGCAGTTCTTC. Translation gives CASSPGLALLGDEQFF.

In this sample, this clonotype turned up a few times. The CDR3 reads CASSQNAPGQGSYEQYF. The CDR3 DNA reads as TGTGCCAGCAGCCAAAACGCCCCGGGACAGGGGTCCTACGAGCAGTACTTC. The chain is built from TRBV14 and TRBJ2-7; TRBD1 agrees at 10 bases. The junction had 8 bases not matched to a gene; V was cut back by 2 bases and J by 1 base. The germline gives CDR1 SGHDN, CDR2 FVKESK. The CDR3 covers 17 residues.

This clonotype was detected many times. This rearrangement joins TRBV12-3 or TRBV12-4 to TRBJ2-4; D remains unclear. The CDR3 consists of 12 residues. V was cut by 6 bases and J by 10 bases, with 13 bases left in between. The DNA for the CDR3 is TGTGCCAGCAGCTTTCGGGCCGCTATTCAGTACTTC. Residues: CASSFRAAIQYF.

This clonotype appeared many times. The chain is built from TRBV20-1 and TRBJ2-1; 12 nucleotides agree with TRBD2. In germline, CDR1 is DFQATT, CDR2 SNEGSKA (reference sequence). With V trimmed by 0 bases and J by 9 bases, 18 bases remained unmatched. The CDR3 covers 19 residues. CDR3 residues: CSARDGSTRLAGVASEQFF. CDR3 sequence (DNA): TGCAGTGCTAGAGACGGTTCCACTCGACTAGCGGGAGTGGCTAGTGAGCAGTTCTTC.

This clonotype has at least ten counts. The chain carries TRBV4-3 and TRBJ1-2; 10 bases align to TRBD1. Unmatched junction bases numbered 8, after V lost 2 bases and J lost 8 bases. The CDR3 contains 15 residues. The germline V gene encodes CDR1 LGHNA and CDR2 YSLEER. The CDR3 region is CASSQTGTGALGYTF. The CDR3 nucleotides read TGCGCCAGCAGCCAAACCGGGACAGGGGCGCTAGGCTACACCTTC.

This clonotype was observed a handful of times. The chain links TRBV4-1 to TRBJ1-6; D possibly corresponds to TRBD1 (5 bases). The V gene lost 1 base and the J gene lost 9 bases, with 16 bases spanning the gap. There are 16 residues in the CDR3. CDR1 MGHRA and CDR2 YSYEKL come from the germline V gene. CDR3 bases: TGCGCCAGCAGCCAAGTGAGAGGGCGACAGCCTTCACCCCTCCACTTT. Residues: CASSQVRGRQPSPLHF.

V gene TRBV5-6 combines with J gene TRBJ2-4; D assignment may be TRBD1 or TRBD2 (6 bases each). The CDR3 loop spans 15 amino acids. The V gene's germline CDR1 is SGHDT and CDR2 YYEEEE. V lost 0 bases and J 8 bases, leaving 15 bases between the germline ends. In DNA form, the CDR3 reads TGTGCCAGCAGCTTGGGTCCGGGGGCGCGGGACATTCAGTACTTC. Amino acid sequence: CASSLGPGARDIQYF.

This clonotype appeared a few times. V and J are TRBV27 and TRBJ2-3; 7 bases line up with TRBD1. The CDR3 sequence is 14 residues long. V gave up 10 bases and J gave up 2 bases; unmatched junction bases: 9. CDR1 and CDR2 (germline): MNHEY, SMNVEV (reference sequence). The chain's CDR3 is CATAKGANTDTQYF. CDR3 in DNA: TGTGCCACCGCCAAGGGGGCGAACACAGATACGCAGTATTTT.

This clonotype was observed many times. The rearrangement joins TRBV20-1 to TRBJ2-3, with D maybe TRBD1 (8 bases). V dropped 0 bases and J dropped 6 bases, with 13 bases sitting between them. Per the germline V gene, CDR1 is DFQATT and CDR2 is SNEGSKA (reference sequence). CDR3 length: 14 amino acids. The chain's CDR3 is CSARDGRTGDTQYF. The CDR3 nucleotides read TGCAGTGCTAGAGACGGGAGGACAGGGGATACGCAGTATTTT.

This clonotype has just a few counts. V gene TRBV7-2 combines with J gene TRBJ2-5; TRBD2 might be the D (5 bases). Per germline, CDR1 SGHTA and CDR2 FQGNSA. The CDR3 extends over 15 amino acids. The V end lost 1 base, the J end lost 4 bases, and 13 bases lay between the germline ends. The CDR3 bases are TGTGCCAGCAGCTTAGTTAGGGCTCGGGGAGAGACCCAGTACTTC. This encodes CASSLVRARGETQYF.

This clonotype was recorded at least ten times. The chain is built from TRBV3-1 and TRBJ1-4; D perhaps matches TRBD1 (5 bases). The CDR3 is 15 amino acids. CDR1 LGHDT and CDR2 YNNKEL come from the germline V gene (reference sequence). The germline V and J ends were trimmed by 4 bases and 3 bases, with 12 bases remaining between them. The CDR3 region is CASSPFGGANEKLFF. CDR3 in DNA: TGTGCCAGCAGCCCGTTCGGGGGAGCTAATGAAAAACTGTTTTTT. The complete variable domain, with remaining parts taken from reference TRBV3-1 and TRBJ1-4, reads DTAVSQTPKYLVTQMGNDKSIKCEQNLGHDTMYWYKQDSKKFLKIMFSYNNKELIINETVPNRFSPKSPDKAHLNLHINSLELGDSAVYFCASSPFGGANEKLFFGSGTQLSVL.

This clonotype was seen ten or more times. The V call is TRBV3-1, the J call TRBJ2-7, with TRBD2 matching 14 bases. With 4 bases clipped from V and 3 bases from J, the junction kept 2 bases outside the gene matches. Germline V gene lookup returns CDR1 LGHDT and CDR2 YNNKEL (reference sequence). The CDR3 sequence is 15 residues long. CDR3 sequence: CASSLGLAGDYEQYF. CDR3 in DNA: TGTGCCAGCAGCCTGGGACTAGCGGGAGACTACGAGCAGTACTTC.

This clonotype was counted a few times. The V gene is TRBV7-2, the J gene TRBJ2-1; D call uncertain. This CDR3 is 15 amino acids long. The ends were cut back, 7 bases at V and 10 bases at J, with 23 bases in the middle. Germline CDR1 and CDR2: SGHTA and FQGNSA. CDR3 coding DNA: TGTGCCAGCAAGTTTGAGACTTCAAGGGCAGTGGAGCAGTTCTTC. Amino acid sequence: CASKFETSRAVEQFF. Based on the CDR3 plus reference TRBV7-2 and TRBJ2-1, the full variable domain is GAGVSQSPSNKVTEKGKDVELRCDPISGHTALYWYRQSLGQGLEFLIYFQGNSAPDKSGLPSDRFSAERTGGSVSTLTIQRTQQEDSAVYLCASKFETSRAVEQFFGPGTRLTVL.

The chain links TRBV5-1 to TRBJ2-7, with 9 bases aligning to TRBD1. Unmatched junction bases numbered 6, after V lost 2 bases and J lost 6 bases. The CDR3 length is 14 residues. Per the germline V gene, CDR1 is SGHRS and CDR2 is YFSETQ. DNA of the CDR3: TGCGCCAGCAGCTTAACCGGGACAGGGATCGAGCAGTACTTC. Its protein is CASSLTGTGIEQYF.

The genes are TRBV7-3 and TRBJ2-3; D unclear. CDR1 SGHTA and CDR2 FQGTGA come from the germline V gene. The CDR3 runs 16 residues. V gave up 5 bases and J gave up 1 base, with 16 bases separating them. The CDR3 reads CASSQHQAVGTDTQYF. CDR3 bases: TGTGCCAGCAGCCAGCACCAGGCGGTAGGCACAGATACGCAGTATTTT.

This clonotype occurred many times. V gene TRBV9 combines with J gene TRBJ2-1; 10 bases align to TRBD2. V lost 4 bases, J lost 4 bases, and 5 bases stayed unmatched. The germline CDR1 and CDR2 sequences are SGDLS and YYNGEE. The CDR3 length is 15 residues. CDR3 in DNA: TGTGCCAGCAGCACCCAGGGACTAGCGTACAATGAGCAGTTCTTC. This gives the protein CASSTQGLAYNEQFF.

This clonotype was detected many times. The chain combines TRBV5-8 with TRBJ1-1, with TRBD1 matching over 8 bases. CDR3 length: 17 amino acids. The trim removed 0 bases at V and 7 bases at J, leaving 14 bases unmatched. CDR1 is SGHTS and CDR2 is YDEGEE in the germline V gene. In DNA, the CDR3 is TGTGCCAGCAGCTTGGTTTTGCTTAGAGCGGACAGGGATGAAGCTTTCTTT. Translation: CASSLVLLRADRDEAFF.

This clonotype has only a few counts. The chain joins TRBV7-2 to TRBJ2-3, with a weak D call TRBD2 (6 bases). The CDR3 is 17 residues long. V was trimmed by 2 bases and J by 0 bases, leaving 15 bases between them. Germline CDR1 SGHTA, CDR2 FQGNSA. CDR3 DNA sequence: TGTGCCAGCAGCTTATTCGCGGGGAAAACTAGCACAGATACGCAGTATTTT. Translating gives CASSLFAGKTSTDTQYF.

In its sample, this clonotype was seen many times. The chain links TRBV6-2 or TRBV6-3 to TRBJ1-3; no clear D. The CDR3 has 12 residues. Germline CDR1 and CDR2: MNHEY and SVGEGT. Between the trimmed V and J ends, which lost 0 bases and 4 bases, there was a span of 1 base. As DNA, the CDR3 is TGTGCCAGCAGTTACTCCGGAAACACCATATATTTT. Translated, it gives CASSYSGNTIYF.

The V gene is TRBV20-1, the J gene TRBJ2-2; D gene unclear. This CDR3 has 14 residues. Trimming stripped 4 bases from V and 0 bases from J, with 9 bases between. Germline values: CDR1 DFQATT, CDR2 SNEGSKA (reference sequence). CDR3 coding DNA: TGCAGTGCTATACCAACCGCGAACACCGGGGAGCTGTTTTTT. It yields the protein CSAIPTANTGELFF.